The sequence of this TCR beta chain was determined in a study of T cell responses to AZD1222 COVID-19 vaccine. Deletions cut 0 bases from V and 0 bases from J, with 10 bases between. The germline V gene encodes CDR1 SGHDT and CDR2 YYEEEE. This CDR3 comprises 16 residues. Profiling relied on immunoSEQ multiplex PCR, and the TCRdb table lists in-frame clones only, not all of them. This table holds approximately 140,000 clones, 92% found once. The sample consisted of peripheral blood, taken on day 0 of AZD1222 vaccination. This clonotype was obtained from an adult in good health. The chain joins TRBV5-6 to TRBJ2-4, with a weak D call TRBD2 (5 bases). The CDR3 nucleotides read TGTGCCAGCAGCTTGGCTGGCGGACTAGCCAAAAACATTCAGTACTTC. Amino acids: CASSLAGGLAKNIQYF.